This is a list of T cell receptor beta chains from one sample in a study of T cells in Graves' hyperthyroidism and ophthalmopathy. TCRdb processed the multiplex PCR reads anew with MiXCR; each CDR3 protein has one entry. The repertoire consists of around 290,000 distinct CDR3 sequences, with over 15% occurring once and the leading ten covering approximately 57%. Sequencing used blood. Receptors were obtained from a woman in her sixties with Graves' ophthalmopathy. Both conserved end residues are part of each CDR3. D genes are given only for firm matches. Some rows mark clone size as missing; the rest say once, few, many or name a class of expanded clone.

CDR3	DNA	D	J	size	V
CSVGTRNTEAFF	TGCAGCGTTGGTACACGGAACACTGAAGCTTTCTTT	-	TRBJ1-1	many	TRBV29-1
CASSLEAGGSYGYTF	TGTGCCAGCAGCTTAGAGGCAGGGGGTAGTTATGGCTACACCTTC	TRBD1	TRBJ1-2	many	TRBV7-2
CASSGRAGGARSEEQFF	TGTGCCAGCAGCGGCCGTGCCGGGGGGGCAAGATCGGAGGAGCAGTTCTTC	TRBD2	TRBJ2-1	-	TRBV9
CSARGRGYLMNTEAFF	TGCAGTGCTAGAGGCAGGGGGTACCTAATGAACACTGAAGCTTTCTTT	TRBD1	TRBJ1-1	many	TRBV20-1
CSARDQGVNYGYTF	TGCAGTGCTAGAGATCAAGGGGTTAACTATGGCTACACCTTC	-	TRBJ1-2	many	TRBV20-1
CASSRLNYEQYF	TGTGCCAGCAGCCGGCTTAACTACGAGCAGTACTTC	-	TRBJ2-7	-	TRBV12-3/TRBV12-4
CASSGLSTDTQYF	TGTGCCAGCAGTGGACTGTCGACAGATACGCAGTATTTT	-	TRBJ2-3	many	TRBV2
CASSTGLAGEGEQFF	TGTGCCAGCAGCACGGGACTAGCGGGAGAGGGTGAGCAGTTCTTC	TRBD2	TRBJ2-1	many	TRBV6-1
CASSEDGGAYNEQFF	TGTGCCAGCAGTGAAGACGGGGGGGCCTACAATGAGCAGTTCTTC	TRBD2	TRBJ2-1	many	TRBV2
CASSWGLGGGQLNTEAFF	TGTGCCAGCAGCTGGGGTTTAGGGGGAGGACAGCTGAACACTGAAGCTTTCTTT	-	TRBJ1-1	many	TRBV7-8
CASSPWTGTAEQYF	TGTGCCAGCAGCCCCTGGACAGGGACGGCCGAGCAGTACTTC	TRBD1	TRBJ2-7	many	TRBV7-9
CASSPGSMGYEQYF	TGCGCCAGCAGCCCGGGATCCATGGGGTACGAGCAGTACTTC	-	TRBJ2-7	many	TRBV4-1
CASRTRTGNTDTQYF	TGTGCCAGCAGGACTCGGACAGGGAATACAGATACGCAGTATTTT	TRBD1	TRBJ2-3	few	TRBV28
CASSYSPDTNYEQYF	TGTGCCAGCAGTTACTCTCCGGACACCAACTACGAGCAGTACTTC	-	TRBJ2-7	many	TRBV6-2/TRBV6-3
CSAPWRETQYF	TGCAGTGCCCCCTGGCGGGAGACCCAGTACTTC	-	TRBJ2-5	many	TRBV20-1
CASSLTSRAYNEQFF	TGTGCCAGCAGCTTAACTAGCCGGGCCTACAATGAGCAGTTCTTC	-	TRBJ2-1	many	TRBV7-2
CASRAVYWETQYF	TGTGCCAGCAGGGCAGTCTACTGGGAGACCCAGTACTTC	-	TRBJ2-5	many	TRBV28
CASSIDLGVSYGYTF	TGTGCCAGTAGTATAGATCTAGGAGTATCCTATGGCTACACCTTC	-	TRBJ1-2	-	TRBV19
CASSLDGLASYEQYF	TGCGCCAGCAGCTTGGACGGACTAGCGTCCTACGAGCAGTACTTC	TRBD2	TRBJ2-7	many	TRBV5-1
CASSDRSNEQFF	TGTGCCAGCAGTGATCGCAGCAATGAGCAGTTCTTC	-	TRBJ2-1	many	TRBV2
CASSLAGGKSNQPQHF	TGTGCCAGCAGCTTAGCAGGGGGGAAAAGCAATCAGCCCCAGCATTTT	-	TRBJ1-5	once	TRBV7-2
CASSQGQSNQPQHF	TGTGCCAGCAGCCAGGGACAAAGCAATCAGCCCCAGCATTTT	-	TRBJ1-5	-	TRBV4-1
CAISESRENGETQYF	TGTGCCATCAGTGAGTCGAGGGAGAACGGAGAGACCCAGTACTTC	-	TRBJ2-5	many	TRBV10-3
CASSLFFPGQGISGANVLTF	TGTGCCAGCAGTTTATTTTTTCCGGGACAGGGGATCTCTGGGGCCAACGTCCTGACTTTC	TRBD1	TRBJ2-6	many	TRBV27
CASSRSGTSSGANVLTF	TGTGCCAGTAGTAGATCCGGGACCTCCTCTGGGGCCAACGTCCTGACTTTC	-	TRBJ2-6	few	TRBV19
CATSRDWGGNTDTQYF	TGTGCCACCAGCAGAGATTGGGGGGGAAACACAGATACGCAGTATTTT	TRBD2	TRBJ2-3	many	TRBV15
CASSPTAYNEQFF	TGTGCCAGCAGCCCAACAGCTTACAATGAGCAGTTCTTC	-	TRBJ2-1	many	TRBV7-3
CASSPRDGWDTEAFF	TGTGCCAGCAGCCCTAGGGACGGGTGGGACACTGAAGCTTTCTTT	-	TRBJ1-1	many	TRBV7-8
CASMGDGSNQPQHF	TGTGCCAGCATGGGGGACGGTAGCAATCAGCCCCAGCATTTT	-	TRBJ1-5	many	TRBV12-3/TRBV12-4
CASSPPGGDRGTDTQYF	TGTGCCAGCAGCCCACCGGGGGGGGACAGGGGAACAGATACGCAGTATTTT	TRBD1	TRBJ2-3	-	TRBV9
CSARWGGQGDSPLHF	TGCAGTGCTAGATGGGGGGGACAGGGAGATTCACCCCTCCACTTT	TRBD1	TRBJ1-6	many	TRBV20-1
CASGYPPTGTSGRESSYNEQFF	TGTGCCAGCGGATACCCCCCTACCGGGACTAGCGGGAGGGAGAGCTCCTACAATGAGCAGTTCTTC	TRBD2	TRBJ2-1	few	TRBV11-2
CASSQGQGWEQFF	TGTGCCAGCAGCCAAGGACAGGGATGGGAGCAGTTCTTC	TRBD1	TRBJ2-1	many	TRBV12-3/TRBV12-4
CASRTPQGSSYNEQFF	TGTGCCAGCAGGACACCACAGGGGAGCTCCTACAATGAGCAGTTCTTC	TRBD1	TRBJ2-1	many	TRBV2
CACGASPETQYF	TGTGCCTGCGGGGCCTCCCCGGAGACCCAGTACTTC	-	TRBJ2-5	few	TRBV12-3/TRBV12-4
CSASVLMWAKETQYF	TGCAGTGCTAGCGTCCTCATGTGGGCCAAAGAGACCCAGTACTTC	-	TRBJ2-5	many	TRBV20-1
CASSIQFTDTQYF	TGTGCCAGTAGTATCCAGTTCACAGATACGCAGTATTTT	-	TRBJ2-3	-	TRBV19
CASSAGHINEKLFF	TGTGCCAGCAGTGCGGGACACATTAATGAAAAACTGTTTTTT	-	TRBJ1-4	many	TRBV6-1
CASSAESTDTQYF	TGTGCCAGCAGTGCAGAGAGCACAGATACGCAGTATTTT	-	TRBJ2-3	many	TRBV2
CSAILGLAGTDTQYF	TGCAGCGCCATCCTAGGGCTAGCGGGCACAGATACGCAGTATTTT	TRBD2	TRBJ2-3	-	TRBV29-1
CASSYSGTSGTGGRNQPQHF	TGTGCCAGCAGTTACTCTGGGACCTCGGGGACAGGGGGACGCAATCAGCCCCAGCATTTT	TRBD1	TRBJ1-5	many	TRBV6-2/TRBV6-3
CSARDLQSAHQETQYF	TGCAGTGCTAGAGATCTTCAGAGCGCGCACCAAGAGACCCAGTACTTC	-	TRBJ2-5	-	TRBV20-1
CASSLAILGSPLHF	TGTGCCAGCAGCTTAGCGATTCTGGGGTCACCCCTCCACTTT	-	TRBJ1-6	few	TRBV7-2
CASSLEGAGSGNTIYF	TGTGCCAGCAGCTTAGAAGGGGCCGGGAGTGGAAACACCATATATTTT	-	TRBJ1-3	many	TRBV7-2
CASSPKGLAGPEQFF	TGTGCCAGCAGCCCCAAGGGACTAGCGGGGCCTGAGCAGTTCTTC	TRBD2	TRBJ2-1	many	TRBV3-1
CASSLRQGAIGQETQYF	TGTGCCAGCAGCCTTCGACAGGGGGCGATCGGGCAAGAGACCCAGTACTTC	TRBD1	TRBJ2-5	-	TRBV11-2
CASSLMGWTGKANYGYTF	TGCGCCAGCAGCTTGATGGGATGGACAGGAAAAGCTAACTATGGCTACACCTTC	TRBD1	TRBJ1-2	-	TRBV5-1
CASSPDRGDRYF	TGTGCCAGCAGCCCCGACCGTGGGGACAGATATTTT	TRBD1	TRBJ1-3	-	TRBV4-2